This TCR beta chain came from a study of T cells after yellow fever vaccination. About the study: For low cell numbers, libraries were made with SMART-Seq v4 Ultra Low Input. The study, taken as a whole, reports: Among primary-vaccination clones, most reappeared after the booster, at around 97% for CD4 and around 91% for CD8. Abundant clonotypes from the bulk population could have been carried over as contaminants into FACS-sorted repertoires. A small proportion of clonotypes was detected in both the CD4 and CD8 compartments.

On this clonotype itself: Antigen unknown. This could be a read error, since a much larger clone is one nucleotide away.

V shed 7 bases, J shed 4 bases, and the junction held 11 bases outside the gene matches. From germline, CDR1 is SGHRS and CDR2 YFSETQ. This CDR3 comprises 15 residues. Each CDR3 protein gets one entry after TCRdb re-called the 5' RACE reads with MiXCR. The sample has hundreds of thousands of distinct CDR3 sequences; roughly a sixth are singletons. V gene TRBV5-1 combines with J gene TRBJ1-1; TRBD1 agrees at 9 bases. This clonotype was obtained from a man between 18 and 29 years old who received the YFV17D yellow fever vaccine. Here the sequenced sample was PBMCs, taken about 5 days after the first yellow fever vaccination. Here the CDR3 DNA reads TGCGCCAGCCTAGGGACAGGGAGCGAGGGCACTGAAGCTTTCTTT. This encodes CASLGTGSEGTEAFF.